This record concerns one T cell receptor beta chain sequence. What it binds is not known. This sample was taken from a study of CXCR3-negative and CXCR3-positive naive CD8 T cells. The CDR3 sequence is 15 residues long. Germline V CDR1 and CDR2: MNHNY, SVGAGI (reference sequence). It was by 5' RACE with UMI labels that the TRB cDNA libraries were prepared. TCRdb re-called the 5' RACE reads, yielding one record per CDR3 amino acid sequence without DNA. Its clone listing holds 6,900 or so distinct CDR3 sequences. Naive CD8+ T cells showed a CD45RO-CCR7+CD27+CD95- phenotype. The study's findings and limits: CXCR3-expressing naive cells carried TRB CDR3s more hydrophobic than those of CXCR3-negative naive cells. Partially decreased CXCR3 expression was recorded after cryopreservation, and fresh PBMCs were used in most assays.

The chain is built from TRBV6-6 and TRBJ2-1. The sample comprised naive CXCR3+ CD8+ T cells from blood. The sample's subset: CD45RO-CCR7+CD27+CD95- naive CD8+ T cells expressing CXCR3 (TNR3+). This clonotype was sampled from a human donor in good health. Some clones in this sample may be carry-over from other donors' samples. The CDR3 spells CASSDSKGSYNEQFF.